The entry that follows covers one TCR beta chain sequence. Its target is unknown. These data come from a study of blood T cells in healthy people across ages. Trimming removed 1 base from V and 4 bases from J, with 16 bases in between. The CDR3 runs 16 residues. Germline V lookup: CDR1 LGHDT, CDR2 YNNKEL (reference sequence). Combining a sample-barcoded 5' primer with a J-beta primer mix, a second PCR ran for 7 to 11 cycles. TCRdb analysed the 5' RACE reads with MiXCR anew, one entry per CDR3 protein. The sample records about 1.4 million distinct CDR3 sequences, 55% to 75% being singletons. Findings and limits, study-wide: Long-lived donors carried more naive CD4+ cells and greater diversity than aged donors.

The sequence was collected from a young man in good health. Sequencing used blood. The rearrangement joins TRBV3-1 to TRBJ1-2; tentative D call: TRBD1 (5 bases). In nucleotides, the CDR3 is TGTGCCAGCAGCCAAGGGATTCAGGGCCTCTCCTATGGCTACACCTTC. Amino acids: CASSQGIQGLSYGYTF.